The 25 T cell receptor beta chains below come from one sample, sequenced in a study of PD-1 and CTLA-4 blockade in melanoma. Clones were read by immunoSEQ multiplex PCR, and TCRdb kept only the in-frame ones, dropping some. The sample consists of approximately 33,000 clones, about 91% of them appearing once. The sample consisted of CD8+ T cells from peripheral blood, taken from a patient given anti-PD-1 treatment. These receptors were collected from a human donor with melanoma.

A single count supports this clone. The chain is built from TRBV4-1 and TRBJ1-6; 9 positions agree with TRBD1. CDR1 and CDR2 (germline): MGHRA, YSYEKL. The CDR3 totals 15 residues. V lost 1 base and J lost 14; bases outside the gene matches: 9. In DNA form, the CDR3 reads TGCGCCAGCAGCCAAGTCGGACAGGGGCTGCGGGCCCTCCACTTT. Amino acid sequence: CASSQVGQGLRALHF.

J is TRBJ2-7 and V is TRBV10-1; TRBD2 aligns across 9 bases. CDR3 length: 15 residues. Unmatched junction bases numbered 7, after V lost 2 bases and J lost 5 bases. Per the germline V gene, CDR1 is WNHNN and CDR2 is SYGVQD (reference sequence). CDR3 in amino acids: CASSEMAGGAHEQYF. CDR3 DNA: TGCGCCAGCAGTGAGATGGCGGGGGGGGCCCACGAGCAGTACTTC.

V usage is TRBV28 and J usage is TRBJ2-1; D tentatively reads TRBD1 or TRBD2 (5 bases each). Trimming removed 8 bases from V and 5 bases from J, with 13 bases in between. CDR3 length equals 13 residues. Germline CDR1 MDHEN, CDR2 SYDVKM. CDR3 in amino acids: CASAGSHDNEQFF. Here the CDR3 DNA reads TGTGCCAGCGCAGGGAGCCATGACAATGAGCAGTTCTTC.

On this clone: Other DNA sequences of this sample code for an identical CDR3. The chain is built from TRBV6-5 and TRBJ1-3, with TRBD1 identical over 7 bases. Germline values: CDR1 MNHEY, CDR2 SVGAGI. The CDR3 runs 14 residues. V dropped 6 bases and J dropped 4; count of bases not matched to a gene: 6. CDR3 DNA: TGTGCCAGCAGCCGCAGGGGGTCCGGAAACACCATATATTTT. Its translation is CASSRRGSGNTIYF.

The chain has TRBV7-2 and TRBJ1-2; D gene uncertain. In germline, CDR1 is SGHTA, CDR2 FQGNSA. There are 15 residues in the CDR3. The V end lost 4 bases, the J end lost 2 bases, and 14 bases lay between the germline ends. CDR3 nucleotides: TGTGCCAGCAGCTCGAGTCTCAATGCAAACTATGGCTACACCTTC. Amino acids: CASSSSLNANYGYTF.

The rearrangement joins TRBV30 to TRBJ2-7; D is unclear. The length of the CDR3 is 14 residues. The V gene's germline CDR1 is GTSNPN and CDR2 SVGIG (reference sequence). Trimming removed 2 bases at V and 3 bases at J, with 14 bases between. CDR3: CAWSREASFYEQYF. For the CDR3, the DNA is TGTGCCTGGAGTCGCGAGGCATCCTTCTACGAGCAGTACTTC. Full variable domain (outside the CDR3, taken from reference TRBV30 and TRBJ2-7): SQTIHQWPATLVQPVGSPLSLECTVEGTSNPNLYWYRQAAGRGLQLLFYSVGIGQISSEVPQNLSASRPQDRQFILSSKKLLLSDSGFYLCAWSREASFYEQYFGPGTRLTVT.

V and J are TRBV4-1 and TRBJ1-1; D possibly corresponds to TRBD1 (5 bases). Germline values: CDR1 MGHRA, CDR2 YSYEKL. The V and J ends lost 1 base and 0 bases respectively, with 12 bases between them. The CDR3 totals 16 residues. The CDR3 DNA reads TGCGCCAGCAGCCAAGCAGCCGGGACCCTGAACACTGAAGCTTTCTTT. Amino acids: CASSQAAGTLNTEAFF.

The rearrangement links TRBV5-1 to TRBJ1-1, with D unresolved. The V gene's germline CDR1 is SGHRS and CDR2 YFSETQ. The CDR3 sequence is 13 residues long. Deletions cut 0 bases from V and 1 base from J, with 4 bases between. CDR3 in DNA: TGCGCCAGCAGCTTGGACAGGAACACTGAAGCTTTCTTT. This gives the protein CASSLDRNTEAFF. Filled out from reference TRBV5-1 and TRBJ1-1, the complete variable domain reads KAGVTQTPRYLIKTRGQQVTLSCSPISGHRSVSWYQQTPGQGLQFLFEYFSETQRNKGNFPGRFSGRQFSNSRSEMNVSTLELGDSALYLCASSLDRNTEAFFGQGTRLTVV.

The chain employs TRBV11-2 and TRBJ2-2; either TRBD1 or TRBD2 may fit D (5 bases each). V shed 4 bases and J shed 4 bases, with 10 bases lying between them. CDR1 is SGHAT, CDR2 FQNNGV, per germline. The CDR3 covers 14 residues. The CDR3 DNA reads TGTGCCAGCAGCTGGGACGGAAGCACCGGGGAGCTGTTTTTT. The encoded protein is CASSWDGSTGELFF.

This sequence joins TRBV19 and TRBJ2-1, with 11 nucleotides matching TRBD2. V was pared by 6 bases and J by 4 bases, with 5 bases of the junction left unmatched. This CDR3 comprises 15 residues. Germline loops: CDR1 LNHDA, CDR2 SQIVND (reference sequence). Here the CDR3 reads CASRPGLAAYNEQFF. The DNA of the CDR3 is TGTGCCAGTAGACCGGGACTAGCGGCTTACAATGAGCAGTTCTTC.

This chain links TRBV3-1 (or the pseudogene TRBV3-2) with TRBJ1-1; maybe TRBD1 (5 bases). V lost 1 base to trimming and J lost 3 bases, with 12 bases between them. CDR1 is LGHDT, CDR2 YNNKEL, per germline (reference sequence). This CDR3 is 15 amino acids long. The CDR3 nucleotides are TGTGCCAGCAGCCAAGTCGAAGGGGTGGACACTGAAGCTTTCTTT. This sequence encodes CASSQVEGVDTEAFF.

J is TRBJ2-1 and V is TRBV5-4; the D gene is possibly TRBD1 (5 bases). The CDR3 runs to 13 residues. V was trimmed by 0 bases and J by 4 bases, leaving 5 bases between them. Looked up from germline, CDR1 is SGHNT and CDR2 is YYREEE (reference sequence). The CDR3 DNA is TGTGCCAGCAGCTTGGGACAGTACAATGAGCAGTTCTTC. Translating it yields CASSLGQYNEQFF.

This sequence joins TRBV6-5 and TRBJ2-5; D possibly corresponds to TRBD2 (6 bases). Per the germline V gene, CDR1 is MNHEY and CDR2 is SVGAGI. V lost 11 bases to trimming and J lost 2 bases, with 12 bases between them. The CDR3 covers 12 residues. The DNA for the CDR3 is TGTGCCTCTAGCGACTCACAAGAGACCCAGTACTTC. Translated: CASSDSQETQYF.

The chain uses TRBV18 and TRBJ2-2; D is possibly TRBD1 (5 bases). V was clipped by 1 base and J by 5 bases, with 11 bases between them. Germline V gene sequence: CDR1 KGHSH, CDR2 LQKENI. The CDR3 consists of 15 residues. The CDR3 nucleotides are TGTGCCAGCTCACCACAAGATGACAGTACCGGGGAGCTGTTTTTT. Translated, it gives CASSPQDDSTGELFF. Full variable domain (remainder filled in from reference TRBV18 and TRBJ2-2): NAGVMQNPRHLVRRRGQEARLRCSPMKGHSHVYWYRQLPEEGLKFMVYLQKENIIDESGMPKERFSAEFPKEGPSILRIQQVVRGDSAAYFCASSPQDDSTGELFFGEGSRLTVL.

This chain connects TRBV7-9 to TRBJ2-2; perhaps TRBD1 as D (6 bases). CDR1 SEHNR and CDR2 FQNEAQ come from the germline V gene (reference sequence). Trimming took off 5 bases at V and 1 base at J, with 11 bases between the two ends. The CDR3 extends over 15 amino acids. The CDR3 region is CASSDGQLNTGELFF. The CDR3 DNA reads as TGTGCCAGCAGCGATGGACAGCTGAACACCGGGGAGCTGTTTTTT. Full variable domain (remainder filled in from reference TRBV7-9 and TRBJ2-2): DTGVSQNPRHKITKRGQNVTFRCDPISEHNRLYWYRQTLGQGPEFLTYFQNEAQLEKSRLLSDRFSAERPKGSFSTLEIQRTEQGDSAMYLCASSDGQLNTGELFFGEGSRLTVL.

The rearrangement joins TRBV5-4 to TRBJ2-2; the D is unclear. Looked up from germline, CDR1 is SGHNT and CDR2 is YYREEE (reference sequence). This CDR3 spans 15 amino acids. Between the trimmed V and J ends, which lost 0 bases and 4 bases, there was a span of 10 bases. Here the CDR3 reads CASSLEVSSTGELFF. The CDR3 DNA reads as TGTGCCAGCAGCTTGGAAGTTTCGTCCACCGGGGAGCTGTTTTTT.

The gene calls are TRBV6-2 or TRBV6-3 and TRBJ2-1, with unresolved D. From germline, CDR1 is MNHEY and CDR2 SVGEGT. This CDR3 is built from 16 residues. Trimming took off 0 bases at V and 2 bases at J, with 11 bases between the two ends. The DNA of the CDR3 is TGTGCCAGCAGTTACTCTTCCACTAAACCCTACAATGAGCAGTTCTTC. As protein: CASSYSSTKPYNEQFF.

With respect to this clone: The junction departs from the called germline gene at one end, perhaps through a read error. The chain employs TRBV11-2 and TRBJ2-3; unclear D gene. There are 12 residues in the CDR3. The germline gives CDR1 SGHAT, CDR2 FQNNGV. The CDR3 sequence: CASSLDTDTQYF. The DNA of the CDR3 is TGTGCCAGCAGCCTAGACACAGATACGCAGTATTTT.

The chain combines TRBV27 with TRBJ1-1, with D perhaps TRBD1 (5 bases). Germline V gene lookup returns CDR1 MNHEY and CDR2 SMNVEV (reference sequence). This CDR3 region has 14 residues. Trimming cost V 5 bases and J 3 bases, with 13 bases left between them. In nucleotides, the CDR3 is TGTGCCAGCAGTCCTCGGGGCGAGGACACTGAAGCTTTCTTT. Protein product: CASSPRGEDTEAFF.

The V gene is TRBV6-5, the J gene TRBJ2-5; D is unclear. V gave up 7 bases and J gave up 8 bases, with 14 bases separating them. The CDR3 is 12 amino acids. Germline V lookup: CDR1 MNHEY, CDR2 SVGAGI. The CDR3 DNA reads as TGTGCCAGCACAGACTTCACCGACACCCAGTACTTC. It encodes CASTDFTDTQYF.

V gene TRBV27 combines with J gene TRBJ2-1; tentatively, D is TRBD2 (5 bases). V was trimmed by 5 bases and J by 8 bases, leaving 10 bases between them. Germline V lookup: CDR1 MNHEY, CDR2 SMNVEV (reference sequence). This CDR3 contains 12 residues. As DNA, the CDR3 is TGTGCCAGCAGTCTCTCCGGGGATGAGCAGTTCTTC. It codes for CASSLSGDEQFF.

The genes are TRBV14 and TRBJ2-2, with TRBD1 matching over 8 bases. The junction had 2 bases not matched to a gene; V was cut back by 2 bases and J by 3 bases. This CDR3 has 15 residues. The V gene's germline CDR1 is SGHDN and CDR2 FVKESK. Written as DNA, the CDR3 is TGTGCCAGCAGCCAAACAGGGGGGTACACCGGGGAGCTGTTTTTT. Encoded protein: CASSQTGGYTGELFF.

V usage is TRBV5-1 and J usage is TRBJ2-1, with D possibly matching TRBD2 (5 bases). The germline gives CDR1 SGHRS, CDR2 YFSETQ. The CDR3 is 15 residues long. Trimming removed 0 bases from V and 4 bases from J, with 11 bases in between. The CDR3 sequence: CASSLDLDFYNEQFF. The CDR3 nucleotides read TGCGCCAGCAGCTTGGATCTGGACTTTTACAATGAGCAGTTCTTC.

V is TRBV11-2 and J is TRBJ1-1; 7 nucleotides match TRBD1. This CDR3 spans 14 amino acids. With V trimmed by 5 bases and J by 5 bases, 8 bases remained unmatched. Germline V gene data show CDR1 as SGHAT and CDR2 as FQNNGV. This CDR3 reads CASSPTGIGTEAFF. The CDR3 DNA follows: TGTGCCAGCAGCCCGACAGGGATCGGAACTGAAGCTTTCTTT. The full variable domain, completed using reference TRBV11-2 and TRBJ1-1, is EAGVAQSPRYKIIEKRQSVAFWCNPISGHATLYWYQQILGQGPKLLIQFQNNGVVDDSQLPKDRFSAERLKGVDSTLKIQPAKLEDSAVYLCASSPTGIGTEAFFGQGTRLTVV.

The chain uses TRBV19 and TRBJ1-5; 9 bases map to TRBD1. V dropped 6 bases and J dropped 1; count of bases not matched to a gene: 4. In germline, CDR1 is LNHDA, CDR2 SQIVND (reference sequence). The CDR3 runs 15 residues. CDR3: CASSLDRGSNQPQHF. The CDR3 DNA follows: TGTGCCAGTAGCTTGGACAGGGGAAGCAATCAGCCCCAGCATTTT.